This TCR beta chain was identified in a study of long-term antiretroviral therapy in people with HIV. The CDR3 extends over 17 amino acids. Germline V lookup: CDR1 SGHRS, CDR2 YFSETQ. V lost 0 bases, J lost 0 bases, and 5 bases stayed unmatched. At the survey level, the v3.0 immunoSEQ assay was run. This table comes from immunoSEQ multiplex PCR, and its TCRdb copy is limited to in-frame clones, with some not included. The sample yields 25,000 to 35,000 clones, about 87% seen once. This sequence joins TRBV5-1 and TRBJ2-2, with 7 bases identical to TRBD1. The sequence derives from a man over 45 with HIV. The specimen comprised unsorted PBMCs, sampled 3.2 years before starting antiretroviral therapy. Here the CDR3 DNA reads TGCGCCAGCAGCTTGGCTCCGACAGGGACGAACACCGGGGAGCTGTTTTTT. Protein product: CASSLAPTGTNTGELFF.